These 18 T cell receptor beta chains were sequenced from one sample in a study of graft-versus-host responses after intestinal transplantation. Antigen specificity for these receptors is unknown. Using immunoSEQ multiplex PCR, the repertoire was profiled, and TCRdb retains in-frame clones only, with some absent. The sample holds around 67,000 clones; under 90% are singletons and the top ten take 0.39%. This material consisted of unstimulated CD4+ T cells sorted from spleen or lymph node cells, taken before transplant. The receptors derive from a human donor who was the organ donor for an intestinal transplant.

V usage is TRBV28 and J usage is TRBJ1-2; D call uncertain. Looked up from germline, CDR1 is MDHEN and CDR2 is SYDVKM. Trimming left V 1 base short and J 8 bases short, with 11 bases between. CDR3 size: 13 residues. CDR3: CASSLYGEGGYTF. As DNA, the CDR3 is TGTGCCAGCAGTTTATACGGGGAGGGAGGCTACACCTTC.

V gene TRBV9 combines with J gene TRBJ1-6; D gene unclear. In germline, CDR1 is SGDLS, CDR2 YYNGEE. Deletions cut 4 bases from V and 7 bases from J, with 9 bases between. This CDR3 is built from 13 residues. CDR3 protein: CASSPRPNSPLHF. CDR3 DNA sequence: TGTGCCAGCAGCCCCAGGCCCAATTCACCCCTCCACTTT.

V gene TRBV5-6 combines with J gene TRBJ1-3; D is unresolved. The CDR3 covers 15 residues. Between the trimmed V and J ends, which lost 1 base and 0 bases, there was a span of 8 bases. Germline assignment: CDR1 SGHDT and CDR2 YYEEEE. CDR3 loop: CASSLIGISGNTIYF. Written as DNA, the CDR3 is TGTGCCAGCAGCTTGATCGGGATCTCTGGAAACACCATATATTTT.

The chain has TRBV7-2 and TRBJ2-1, with 10 bases identical to TRBD1. V trimming: 1 base; J trimming: 6 bases; junction bases outside the gene matches: 9. CDR3 length equals 17 residues. CDR1 SGHTA and CDR2 FQGNSA come from the germline V gene. The CDR3 reads CASSLGYGDRGANEQFF. CDR3 bases: TGTGCCAGCAGCTTAGGGTACGGGGACAGGGGAGCCAATGAGCAGTTCTTC.

This rearrangement joins TRBV19 to TRBJ2-3, with D maybe TRBD2 (5 bases). Per the germline V gene, CDR1 is LNHDA and CDR2 is SQIVND (reference sequence). This CDR3 is built from 13 residues. V lost 5 bases, J lost 1 base, and 7 bases lay in between. The CDR3 protein is CASSASRTDTQYF. The CDR3 coding sequence is TGTGCCAGTAGTGCTAGCCGCACAGATACGCAGTATTTT.

The sample holds a few counts of this clone. V gene TRBV5-4 combines with J gene TRBJ1-3, with a weak D call TRBD1 (5 bases). The CDR3 sequence is 16 residues long. Germline V gene sequence: CDR1 SGHNT, CDR2 YYREEE (reference sequence). V lost 0 bases and J 3 bases, leaving 13 bases between the germline ends. The CDR3 DNA reads TGTGCCAGCAGCTTGGCTGGGGGACTAGGTGGAAACACCATATATTTT. This encodes CASSLAGGLGGNTIYF.

This clone came up once. This chain connects TRBV6-5 to TRBJ1-1, with D unresolved. The CDR3 spans 9 residues. The V gene's germline CDR1 is MNHEY and CDR2 SVGAGI. V dropped 8 bases and J dropped 10 bases, with 8 bases sitting between them. CDR3 coding DNA: TGTGCCAGCCGGCAGGCAGCTTTCTTT. Translation: CASRQAAFF.

The chain carries TRBV5-3 and TRBJ1-3; 9 positions match TRBD1. TRBV5-3 counts as an open reading frame of uncertain function. Germline trimming cut 1 base from V and 0 bases from J; bases unmatched to any gene: 5. This CDR3 has 17 amino acids. CDR3 nucleotide sequence: TGTGCCAGAAGCTTGCCCCGGGACAGGGCCTCTGGAAACACCATATATTTT. Translated, it gives CARSLPRDRASGNTIYF.

The V and J genes are TRBV5-1 and TRBJ1-2, with D tentatively TRBD1 (5 bases). This CDR3 is 15 amino acids long. The germline V gene encodes CDR1 SGHRS and CDR2 YFSETQ. Trimming cost V 4 bases and J 2 bases, with 15 bases left between them. CDR3 protein: CASSRDPTGNYGYTF. DNA of the CDR3: TGCGCCAGCAGCCGCGATCCCACAGGAAACTATGGCTACACCTTC.

The chain combines TRBV11-2 with TRBJ1-1; D is uncertain. In germline, CDR1 is SGHAT, CDR2 FQNNGV. V was clipped by 6 bases and J by 1 base, with 12 bases between them. The CDR3 runs to 14 residues. As DNA, the CDR3 is TGTGCCAGCAGGACGATTGCGGGGAACACTGAAGCTTTCTTT. Protein product: CASRTIAGNTEAFF.

This rearrangement joins TRBV7-9 to TRBJ1-1; D is uncertain. This CDR3 has 11 amino acids. Trimming took off 5 bases at V and 8 bases at J, with 9 bases between the two ends. Per germline, CDR1 SEHNR and CDR2 FQNEAQ (reference sequence). The CDR3 loop is CASSARQEAFF. The CDR3 DNA is TGTGCCAGCAGCGCACGACAAGAAGCTTTCTTT.

The table lists this clone with a count of one. The chain recombines TRBV5-6 with TRBJ2-7; the match to TRBD2 covers 8 bases. Germline V CDR1 and CDR2: SGHDT, YYEEEE. CDR3 length equals 11 residues. V dropped 6 bases and J dropped 6; count of bases not matched to a gene: 2. This chain's CDR3 is CASTGGVEQYV. The DNA for the CDR3 is TGTGCCAGCACCGGGGGGGTCGAGCAGTACGTC.

The chain is built from TRBV6-1 and TRBJ2-1, with TRBD2 identical over 10 bases. Germline V gene data show CDR1 as MNHNS and CDR2 as SASEGT. V shed 6 bases and J 2 bases; nucleotides not matched to a gene: 4. The CDR3 is made up of 15 amino acids. CDR3 sequence reads: CASSVAGGTYNEQFF. The CDR3 bases are TGTGCCAGCAGCGTAGCGGGGGGAACCTACAATGAGCAGTTCTTC.

The chain uses TRBV5-4 and TRBJ2-3; D is possibly TRBD1 (5 bases). V lost 4 bases to trimming and J lost 5 bases, with 17 bases between them. The CDR3 loop spans 15 amino acids. The germline CDR1 and CDR2 sequences are SGHNT and YYREEE (reference sequence). DNA for the CDR3: TGTGCCAGCAGCACTACAAGGGGTACACTAGATACGCAGTATTTT. Protein sequence: CASSTTRGTLDTQYF.

J is TRBJ1-1 and V is TRBV7-8, with a tentative D call TRBD1 (5 bases). CDR3 length: 14 amino acids. Germline V gene data show CDR1 as SGHVS and CDR2 as FQNEAQ. The V end lost 6 bases, the J end lost 7 bases, and 18 bases lay between the germline ends. CDR3 residues: CASSPQEISREAFF. CDR3 coding DNA: TGTGCCAGCAGTCCACAGGAGATTAGCCGTGAAGCTTTCTTT.

This rearrangement joins TRBV4-1 to TRBJ2-1; 8 bases align to TRBD2. This CDR3 has 18 residues. J gave up 6 bases and V 3 bases, and 16 bases lay outside the gene matches. In germline, CDR1 is MGHRA, CDR2 YSYEKL. This chain's CDR3 is CASSQGGWFDGGVNEQFF. CDR3 DNA sequence: TGCGCCAGCAGCCAGGGTGGATGGTTCGACGGGGGGGTCAATGAGCAGTTCTTC.

V usage is TRBV5-1 and J usage is TRBJ1-5; the match to TRBD1 covers 9 bases. The CDR3 has 15 residues. V gave up 0 bases and J gave up 5 bases; unmatched junction bases: 3. Germline V lookup: CDR1 SGHRS, CDR2 YFSETQ. CDR3 residues: CASSLGDRADQPQHF. The CDR3 region has the DNA TGCGCCAGCAGCTTGGGGGACAGGGCGGATCAGCCCCAGCATTTT.

The chain employs TRBV5-6 and TRBJ2-4; 7 bases are a match to TRBD2. Losses at the gene ends were 4 bases for V and 1 base for J; bases not matched to a gene: 5. From germline, CDR1 is SGHDT and CDR2 YYEEEE. The CDR3 loop spans 15 amino acids. Here the CDR3 DNA reads TGTGCCAGCAGCCGGGGGGAGAGGGCCAAAAACATTCAGTACTTC. Amino acid sequence: CASSRGERAKNIQYF.